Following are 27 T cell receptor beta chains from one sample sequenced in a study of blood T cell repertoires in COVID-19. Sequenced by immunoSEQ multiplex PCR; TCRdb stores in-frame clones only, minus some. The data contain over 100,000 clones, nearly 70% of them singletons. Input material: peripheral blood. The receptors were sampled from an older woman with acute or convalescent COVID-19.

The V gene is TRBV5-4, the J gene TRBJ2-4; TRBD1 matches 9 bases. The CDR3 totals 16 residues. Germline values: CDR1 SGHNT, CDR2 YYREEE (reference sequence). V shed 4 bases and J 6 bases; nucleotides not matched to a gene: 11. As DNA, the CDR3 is TGTGCCAGCAGCCCACAGGGGACAGGGTTGGCAAACATTCAGTACTTC. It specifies CASSPQGTGLANIQYF. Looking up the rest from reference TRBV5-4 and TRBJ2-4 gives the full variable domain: ETGVTQSPTHLIKTRGQQVTLRCSSQSGHNTVSWYQQALGQGPQFIFQYYREEENGRGNFPPRFSGLQFPNYSSELNVNALELDDSALYLCASSPQGTGLANIQYFGAGTRLSVL.

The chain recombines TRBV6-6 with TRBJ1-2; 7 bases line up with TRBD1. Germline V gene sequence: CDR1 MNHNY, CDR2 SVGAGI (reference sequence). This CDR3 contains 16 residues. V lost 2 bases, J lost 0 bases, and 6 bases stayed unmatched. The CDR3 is CASSYNEGAANYGYTF. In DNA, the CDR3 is TGTGCCAGCAGTTACAACGAGGGGGCGGCTAACTATGGCTACACCTTC.

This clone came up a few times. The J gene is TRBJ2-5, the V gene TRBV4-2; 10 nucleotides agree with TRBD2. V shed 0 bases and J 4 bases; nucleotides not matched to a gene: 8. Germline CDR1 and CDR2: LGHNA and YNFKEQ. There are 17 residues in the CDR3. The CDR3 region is CASSQEPPSGSRETQYF. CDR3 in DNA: TGTGCCAGCAGCCAAGAGCCCCCTAGCGGGAGCAGAGAGACCCAGTACTTC.

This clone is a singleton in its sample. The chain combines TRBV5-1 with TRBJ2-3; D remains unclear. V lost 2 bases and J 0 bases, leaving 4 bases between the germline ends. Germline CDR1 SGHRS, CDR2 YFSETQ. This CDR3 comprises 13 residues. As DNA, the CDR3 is TGCGCCAGCAGCTTAAGCAGCACAGATACGCAGTATTTT. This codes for CASSLSSTDTQYF.

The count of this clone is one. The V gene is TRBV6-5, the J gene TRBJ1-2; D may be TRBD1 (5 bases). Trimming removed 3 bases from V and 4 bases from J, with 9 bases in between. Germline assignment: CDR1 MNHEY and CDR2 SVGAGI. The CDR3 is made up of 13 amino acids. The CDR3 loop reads CASSYWGSYGYTF. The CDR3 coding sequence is TGTGCCAGCAGTTATTGGGGCTCCTATGGCTACACCTTC.

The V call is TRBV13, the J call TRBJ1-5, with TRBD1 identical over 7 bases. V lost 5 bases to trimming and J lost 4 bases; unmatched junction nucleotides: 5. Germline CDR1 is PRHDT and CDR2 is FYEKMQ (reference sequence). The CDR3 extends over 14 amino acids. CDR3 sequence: CASSRGTVNQPQHF. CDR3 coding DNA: TGTGCCAGCAGCCGTGGGACAGTTAATCAGCCCCAGCATTTT. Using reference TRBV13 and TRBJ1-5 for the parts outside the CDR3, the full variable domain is AAGVIQSPRHLIKEKRETATLKCYPIPRHDTVYWYQQGPGQDPQFLISFYEKMQSDKGSIPDRFSAQQFSDYHSELNMSSLELGDSALYFCASSRGTVNQPQHFGDGTRLSIL.

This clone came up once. The CDR3 nucleotides read TGTGCCAGCTCACCGGGCAGAGCGGCCAATCAGCCCCAGCATTTT. This gives the protein CASSPGRAANQPQHF. The rearrangement links TRBV18 to TRBJ1-5, with D unclear. V gave up 3 bases and J gave up 3 bases, with 12 bases separating them. Looked up from germline, CDR1 is KGHSH and CDR2 is LQKENI. The CDR3 has 15 amino acids.

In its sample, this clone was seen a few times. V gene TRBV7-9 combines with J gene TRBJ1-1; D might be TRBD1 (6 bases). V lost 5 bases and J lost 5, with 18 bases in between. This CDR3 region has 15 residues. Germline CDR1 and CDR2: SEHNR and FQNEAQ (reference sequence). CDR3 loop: CASSVLRGGSTEAFF. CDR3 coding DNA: TGTGCCAGCAGCGTCCTCAGGGGTGGTTCGACTGAAGCTTTCTTT.

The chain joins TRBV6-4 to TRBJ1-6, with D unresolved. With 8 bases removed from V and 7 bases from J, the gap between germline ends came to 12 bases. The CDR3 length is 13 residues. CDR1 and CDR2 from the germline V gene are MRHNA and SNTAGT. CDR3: CASSETQNSPLHF. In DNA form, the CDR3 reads TGTGCCAGCTCAGAGACACAGAATTCACCCCTCCACTTT.

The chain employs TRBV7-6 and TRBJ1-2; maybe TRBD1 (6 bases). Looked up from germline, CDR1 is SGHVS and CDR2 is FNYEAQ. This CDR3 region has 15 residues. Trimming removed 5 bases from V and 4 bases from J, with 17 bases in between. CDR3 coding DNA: TGTGCCAGCAGCCCGGCCATACAGGGCCGCTATGGCTACACCTTC. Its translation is CASSPAIQGRYGYTF.

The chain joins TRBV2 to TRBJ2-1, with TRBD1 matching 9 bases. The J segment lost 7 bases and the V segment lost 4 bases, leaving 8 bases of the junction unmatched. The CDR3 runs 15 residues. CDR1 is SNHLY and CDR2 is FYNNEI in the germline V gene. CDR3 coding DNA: TGTGCCAGCAGTGGGGGAGACAGGGGGATTAATGAGCAGTTCTTC. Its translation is CASSGGDRGINEQFF.

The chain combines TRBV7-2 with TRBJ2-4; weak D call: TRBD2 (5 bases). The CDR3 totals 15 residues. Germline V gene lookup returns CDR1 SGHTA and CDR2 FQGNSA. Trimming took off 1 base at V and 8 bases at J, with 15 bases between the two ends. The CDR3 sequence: CASSLGGVGTDIQYF. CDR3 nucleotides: TGTGCCAGCAGCTTAGGGGGAGTGGGTACGGACATTCAGTACTTC.

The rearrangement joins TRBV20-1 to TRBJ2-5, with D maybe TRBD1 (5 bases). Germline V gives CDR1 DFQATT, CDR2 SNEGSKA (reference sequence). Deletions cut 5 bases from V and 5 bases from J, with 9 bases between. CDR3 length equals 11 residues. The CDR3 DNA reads TGCAGTGCTCGCAGGGTGGAGACCCAGTACTTC. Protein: CSARRVETQYF.

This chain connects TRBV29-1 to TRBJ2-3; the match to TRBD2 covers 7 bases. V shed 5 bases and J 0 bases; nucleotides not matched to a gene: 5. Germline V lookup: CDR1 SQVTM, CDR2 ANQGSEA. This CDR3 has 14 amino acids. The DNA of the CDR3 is TGCAGCGTTCAAGCGGGACTGAGCACAGATACGCAGTATTTT. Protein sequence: CSVQAGLSTDTQYF.

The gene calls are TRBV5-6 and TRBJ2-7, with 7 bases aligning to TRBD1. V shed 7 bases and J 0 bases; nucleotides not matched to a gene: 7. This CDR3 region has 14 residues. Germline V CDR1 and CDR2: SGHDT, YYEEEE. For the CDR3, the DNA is TGTGCCAGCGGACAGGATACACACTCCTACGAGCAGTACTTC. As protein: CASGQDTHSYEQYF.

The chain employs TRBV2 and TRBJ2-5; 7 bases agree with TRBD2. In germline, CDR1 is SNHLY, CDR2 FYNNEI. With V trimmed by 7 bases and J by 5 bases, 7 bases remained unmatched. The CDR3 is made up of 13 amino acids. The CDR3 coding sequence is TGTGCCAGCACGCGGGAGATTGCGGAGACCCAGTACTTC. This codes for CASTREIAETQYF.

The CDR3 bases are TGTGCCAGCACCCCACCAGGGGGCAGGTATGGCTACACCTTC. Protein sequence: CASTPPGGRYGYTF. This chain joins TRBV28 and TRBJ1-2, with 8 bases that match TRBD1. Trimming took 7 bases from V and 5 from J; bases not matched to a gene: 9. The length of the CDR3 is 14 residues. CDR1 and CDR2 from the germline V gene are MDHEN and SYDVKM.

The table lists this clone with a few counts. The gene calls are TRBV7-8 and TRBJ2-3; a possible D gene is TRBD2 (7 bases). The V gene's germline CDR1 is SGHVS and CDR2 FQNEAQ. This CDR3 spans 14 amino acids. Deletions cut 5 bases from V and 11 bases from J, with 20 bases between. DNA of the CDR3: TGTGCCAGCAGCCTAGGCGGGGGCAGATTCGGGCAGTATTTT. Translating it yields CASSLGGGRFGQYF.

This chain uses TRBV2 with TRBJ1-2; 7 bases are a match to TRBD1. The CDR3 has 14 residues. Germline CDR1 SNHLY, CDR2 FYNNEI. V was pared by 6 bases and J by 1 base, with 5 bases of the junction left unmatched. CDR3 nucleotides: TGTGCCAGCAGCCTGGACAGGAATAACTATGGCTACACCTTC. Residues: CASSLDRNNYGYTF.

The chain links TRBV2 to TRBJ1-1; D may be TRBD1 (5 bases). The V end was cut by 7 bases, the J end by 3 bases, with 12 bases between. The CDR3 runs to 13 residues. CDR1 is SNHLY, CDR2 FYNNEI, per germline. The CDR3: CASNGGIDTEAFF. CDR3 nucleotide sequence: TGTGCCAGCAATGGGGGGATCGACACTGAAGCTTTCTTT.

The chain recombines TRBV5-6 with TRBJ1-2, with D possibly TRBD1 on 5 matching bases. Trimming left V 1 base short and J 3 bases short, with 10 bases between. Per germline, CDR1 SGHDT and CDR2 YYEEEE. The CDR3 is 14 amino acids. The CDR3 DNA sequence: TGTGCCAGCAGCTTGACAGGTTTTCACTATGGCTACACCTTC. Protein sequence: CASSLTGFHYGYTF.

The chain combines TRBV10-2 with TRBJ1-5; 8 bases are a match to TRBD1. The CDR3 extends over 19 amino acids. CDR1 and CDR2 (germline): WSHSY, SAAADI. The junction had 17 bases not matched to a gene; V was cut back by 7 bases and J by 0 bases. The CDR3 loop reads CASIRPLDRGVFSNQPQHF. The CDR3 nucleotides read TGCGCCAGCATTCGACCCCTAGACAGGGGCGTTTTTAGCAATCAGCCCCAGCATTTT.

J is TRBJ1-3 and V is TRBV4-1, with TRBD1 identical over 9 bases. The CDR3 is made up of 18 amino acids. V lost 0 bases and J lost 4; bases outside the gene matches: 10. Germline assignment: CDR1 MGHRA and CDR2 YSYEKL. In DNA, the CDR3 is TGCGCCAGCAGCCAAGATTTTACCGGGACAGGGAAAGGAAACACCATATATTTT. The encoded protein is CASSQDFTGTGKGNTIYF.

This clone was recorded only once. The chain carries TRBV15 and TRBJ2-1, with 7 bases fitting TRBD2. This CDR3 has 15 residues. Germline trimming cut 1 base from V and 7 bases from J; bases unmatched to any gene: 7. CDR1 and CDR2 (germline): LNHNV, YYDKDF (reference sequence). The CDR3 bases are TGTGCCACCAGCAGAGCGGGGGGTACGGGGAATGAGCAGTTCTTC. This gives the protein CATSRAGGTGNEQFF. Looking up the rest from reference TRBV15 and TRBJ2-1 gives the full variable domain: DAMVIQNPRYQVTQFGKPVTLSCSQTLNHNVMYWYQQKSSQAPKLLFHYYDKDFNNEADTPDNFQSRRPNTSFCFLDIRSPGLGDTAMYLCATSRAGGTGNEQFFGPGTRLTVL.

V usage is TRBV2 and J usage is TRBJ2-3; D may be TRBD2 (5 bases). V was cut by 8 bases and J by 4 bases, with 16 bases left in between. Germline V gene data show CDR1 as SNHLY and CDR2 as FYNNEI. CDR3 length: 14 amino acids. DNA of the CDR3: TGTGCCAGCCTATGGACGAACGGGGCAGATACGCAGTATTTT. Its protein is CASLWTNGADTQYF.

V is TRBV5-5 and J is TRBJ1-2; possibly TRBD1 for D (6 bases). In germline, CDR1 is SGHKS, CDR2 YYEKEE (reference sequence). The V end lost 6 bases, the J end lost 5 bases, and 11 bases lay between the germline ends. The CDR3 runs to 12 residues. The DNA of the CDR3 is TGTGCCAGCACCGGGACACCTTATGGCTACACCTTC. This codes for CASTGTPYGYTF.

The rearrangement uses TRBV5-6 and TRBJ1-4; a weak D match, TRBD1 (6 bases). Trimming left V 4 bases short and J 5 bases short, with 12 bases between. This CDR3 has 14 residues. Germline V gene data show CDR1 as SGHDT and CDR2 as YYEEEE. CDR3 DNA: TGTGCCAGCAGCCTAGGACAGTTCAATGAAAAACTGTTTTTT. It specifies CASSLGQFNEKLFF.